This TCR beta chain derives from a study of OX40 agonist ivuxolimab in advanced cancers. Findings and limits, study-wide: At doses 0.1 to 3.0 mg/kg, CD4+ and CD8+ clones expanded.

The method was immunoSEQ multiplex PCR; TCRdb's version includes in-frame clones alone and lacks a portion of them. The profile shows under 45,000 clones, about 74% of them singletons. Concerning this clone: The antigen is not known.

CDR3 length: 13 amino acids. V was clipped by 7 bases and J by 0 bases, with 10 bases between them. The germline V gene encodes CDR1 SGHTA and CDR2 FQGTGA. This chain links TRBV7-3 with TRBJ2-7; D not resolved. This clonotype was obtained from an adult with an advanced solid tumor such as melanoma, head and neck, liver or kidney cancer. This material consisted of CD4+ or CD8+ T cells sorted from blood, taken in a trial of the OX40 agonist ivuxolimab. This CDR3 reads CASINRVSYEQYF. In DNA, the CDR3 is TGTGCCAGCATCAATAGGGTCTCCTACGAGCAGTACTTC.